Listed below are T cell receptor delta chains from one sample, sequenced in a study of DNA immune sequencing with unique molecular identifiers. With CATT, TCRdb re-called clones from the multiplex PCR reads. The data hold a few thousand delta-chain clones, with 11% observed a single time. The sample taken for sequencing was gamma-delta T cells enriched from blood buffy coat, or unenriched PBMCs (not recorded which). The receptors shown here come from a human donor in good health. Both conserved end residues are part of each CDR3. A D gene is named only where the DNA matches it firmly. Where a row states a size, it is once, few, many or the class of an expanded clone; other rows omit it.

>TRDJ1|TRDD3|.|TRDV1
CALGELRYWGITGADKLIF
TGTGCTCTTGGGGAACTGCGGTACTGGGGGATCACGGGCGCCGATAAACTCATCTTT
>TRDJ1|TRDD2|many|TRDV2
CACDPLPTGRDNSDKLIF
TGTGCCTGTGACCCCCTTCCTACGGGGAGGGATAATTCCGATAAACTCATCTTT
>TRDJ1|.|medium-sized|TRDV2
CACDTVGVPQYTDKLIF
TGTGCCTGTGACACCGTGGGGGTCCCTCAGTACACCGATAAACTCATCTTT
>TRDJ1|TRDD3|few|TRDV2
CACDTLLGDLYTDKLIF
TGTGCCTGTGACACCTTACTGGGGGATCTGTACACCGATAAACTCATCTTT
>TRDJ1|.|many|TRDV1
CALGELKPPYPKPMGIPSYTDKLIF
TGTGCTCTTGGGGAACTAAAGCCTCCTTATCCCAAACCGATGGGGATTCCCTCGTACACCGATAAACTCATCTTT
>TRDJ1|TRDD3|many|TRDV2
CACDTVGTGGSDTDKLIF
TGTGCCTGTGACACAGTTGGGACTGGGGGATCCGACACCGATAAACTCATCTTT
>TRDJ1|TRDD3|few|TRDV2
CACDKLGDPLAKLIF
TGTGCCTGTGACAAATTGGGGGATCCTCTCGCTAAACTCATCTTT
>TRDJ1|.|medium-sized|TRDV2
CACDTLGSTDKLIF
TGTGCCTGTGACACGCTGGGGTCCACCGATAAACTCATCTTT
>TRDJ1|TRDD3|medium-sized|TRDV2
CACDPLLGEPYTDKLIF
TGTGCCTGTGACCCTCTACTGGGGGAGCCCTACACCGATAAACTCATCTTT
>TRDJ1|TRDD3|medium-sized|TRDV2
CACDPLGLNTGGDYTDKLIF
TGTGCCTGTGACCCCCTTGGACTAAATACTGGGGGAGACTACACCGATAAACTCATCTTT
>TRDJ1|TRDD3|few|TRDV2
CACDTLLRNPPPSGGYSGLIF
TGTGCCTGTGACACCCTTCTTCGTAATCCTCCTCCCTCTGGGGGATACAGTGGACTCATCTTT
>TRDJ1|TRDD3|.|TRDV2
CACDTVPGDTPDKLIF
TGTGCCTGTGACACCGTTCCTGGGGATACGCCCGATAAACTCATCTTT
>TRDJ1|.|.|TRDV3
CASRLPDLYTDKLIF
TGTGCCTCCCGACTTCCTGACCTGTACACCGATAAACTCATCTTT
>TRDJ1|TRDD3|many|TRDV2
CACDSMTSELGDTRNKLIF
TGTGCCTGTGACTCGATGACTTCGGAGCTGGGGGATACGAGGAATAAACTCATCTTT
>TRDJ1|.|many|TRDV2
CACDTIAGPTVTDTDKLIF
TGTGCCTGTGACACGATAGCTGGTCCGACCGTGACGGACACCGATAAACTCATCTTT
>TRDJ1|.|few|TRDV1
CALGELATTYTDKLIF
TGTGCTCTTGGGGAACTTGCCACGACTTACACCGATAAACTCATCTTT
>TRDJ1|.|.|TRDV2
CACDTAQIRSPYTDKLIF
TGTGCCTGTGACACCGCTCAGATCCGCTCCCCGTACACCGATAAACTCATCTTT
>TRDJ1|TRDD3|few|TRAV29/DV5
CAASVSWGPYTDKLIF
TGTGCAGCAAGCGTTTCCTGGGGGCCGTACACCGATAAACTCATCTTT
>TRDJ1|TRDD3|.|TRDV1
CALGELSYAGGSCLIF
TGTGCTCTTGGGGAACTCTCCTATGCTGGGGGATCGTGTCTCATCTTT
>TRDJ1|TRDD3|many|TRDV2
CACDTVTGGYADTDKLIF
TGTGCCTGTGACACCGTAACTGGGGGATACGCGGACACCGATAAACTCATCTTT
>TRDJ1|TRDD3|.|TRDV2
CACDTGPYWGMRDYTDKLIF
TGTGCCTGTGACACCGGACCCTACTGGGGGATGAGAGATTACACCGATAAACTCATCTTT
>TRDJ1|TRDD3|many|TRAV38-2/DV8
CAIGPYGLAGGYAKDKLIF
TGTGCCATCGGGCCCTACGGGCTGGCTGGGGGATACGCTAAAGATAAACTCATCTTT
>TRDJ3|.|few|TRDV1
CALGEPPFQATRQMFF
TGTGCTCTTGGGGAGCCACCTTTCCAGGCCACCCGACAGATGTTTTTC
>TRDJ3|TRDD3|medium-sized|TRDV2
CACDTLRIRRSWDTRQMFF
TGTGCCTGTGACACTCTCCGGATACGCCGCTCCTGGGACACCCGACAGATGTTTTTC
>TRDJ1|.|.|TRAV29/DV5
CAATHCGDRATDKLIF
TGTGCAGCAACCCATTGCGGAGATCGGGCCACCGATAAACTCATCTTT
>TRDJ1|TRDD3|many|TRDV1
CALGELPVSYHRVLGDRSDKLIF
TGTGCTCTTGGGGAACTACCCGTTTCCTACCATCGAGTACTGGGGGATAGATCCGATAAACTCATCTTT
>TRDJ3|TRDD3|few|TRDV2
CACDTLGDTRSWDTRQMFF
TGTGCCTGTGACACTCTGGGGGATACGCGCTCCTGGGACACCCGACAGATGTTTTTC
>TRDJ1|TRDD3|few|TRDV2
CACDPVILGDKKGTDKLIF
TGTGCCTGTGACCCGGTTATACTGGGGGACAAAAAGGGCACCGATAAACTCATCTTT
>TRDJ1|.|.|TRAV38-2/DV8
CAYRSAGSYTDKLIF
TGTGCTTATAGGAGCGCGGGGTCCTACACCGATAAACTCATCTTT
>TRDJ1|.|many|TRDV1
CALGELPTDKLIF
TGTGCTCTTGGGGAACTTCCTACCGATAAACTCATCTTT
>TRDJ1|TRDD2|many|TRDV1
CALGENRGPSYWARLRLIF
TGTGCTCTTGGGGAAAATAGGGGGCCTTCCTACTGGGCCCGACTCAGACTCATCTTT
>TRDJ2|TRDD3|many|TRDV2
CACDTWGIAQLFF
TGTGCCTGTGACACCTGGGGGATAGCACAACTCTTCTTT
>TRDJ1|TRDD3|many|TRDV2
CACDPVSLGENTDKLIF
TGTGCCTGTGACCCCGTCTCTCTGGGGGAGAACACCGATAAACTCATCTTT
>TRDJ3|TRDD3|many|TRDV2
CACVVLGESSWDTRQMFF
TGTGCCTGTGTCGTACTGGGGGAGAGCTCCTGGGACACCCGACAGATGTTTTTC
>TRDJ2|TRDD3|few|TRDV2
CACAQLGDTSLTAQLFF
TGTGCCTGTGCCCAACTGGGGGATACTTCTCTGACAGCACAACTCTTCTTT
>TRDJ3|TRDD3|medium-sized|TRDV2
CACDRLGDTRDTRQMFF
TGTGCCTGTGACCGACTGGGGGATACGCGGGACACCCGACAGATGTTTTTC
>TRDJ1|.|many|TRAV38-2/DV8
CAYRSAGKTDKLIF
TGTGCTTATAGGAGCGCTGGAAAGACCGATAAACTCATCTTT
>TRDJ1|TRDD3|few|TRDV1
CALGEVEGIRPLGELYTDKLIF
TGTGCTCTTGGGGAAGTTGAGGGGATTCGCCCACTGGGGGAACTATACACCGATAAACTCATCTTT
>TRDJ1|.|medium-sized|TRDV2
CACDTLGTYTDKLIF
TGTGCCTGTGACACCCTGGGGACGTACACCGATAAACTCATCTTT
>TRDJ1|.|medium-sized|TRDV2
CACDTVGAYDKLIF
TGTGCCTGTGACACCGTTGGGGCCTACGATAAACTCATCTTT
>TRDJ1|.|.|TRDV1
CALGELLPRRGGGYTDKLIF
TGTGCTCTTGGGGAACTCCTTCCTAGACGTGGTGGGGGATACACCGATAAACTCATCTTT
>TRDJ1|TRDD3|many|TRDV1
CALGEPRMWTRAPLTGGLGLTDKLIF
TGTGCTCTTGGGGAACCCAGAATGTGGACACGGGCCCCTCTTACTGGGGGATTGGGTCTCACCGATAAACTCATCTTT
>TRDJ1|TRDD3|.|TRDV2
CACDTVRLGDTRVTDKLIF
TGTGCCTGTGACACCGTCAGACTGGGGGATACGCGGGTCACCGATAAACTCATCTTT
>TRDJ1|TRDD3|medium-sized|TRDV3
CAFGLGDHYTDKLIF
TGTGCCTTTGGATTGGGGGACCACTACACCGATAAACTCATCTTT
>TRDJ1|TRDD3|many|TRDV2
CACDNLAGNTGGFSTDKLIF
TGTGCCTGTGACAACCTAGCGGGGAATACTGGGGGATTTAGCACCGATAAACTCATCTTT
>TRDJ1|TRDD3|many|TRDV2
CACDTVPPALRPGTGGHTDKLIF
TGTGCCTGTGACACCGTACCCCCGGCTCTCAGACCGGGAACTGGGGGTCATACCGATAAACTCATCTTT
>TRDJ1|TRDD3|medium-sized|TRDV2
CACDRLGLRLGKLIF
TGTGCCTGTGACAGACTGGGGCTCCGTCTGGGGAAACTCATCTTT
>TRDJ3|TRDD3|medium-sized|TRDV2
CACDTATGGPSSWDTRQMFF
TGTGCCTGTGACACAGCGACTGGGGGACCAAGCTCCTGGGACACCCGACAGATGTTTTTC
>TRDJ1|TRDD3|many|TRDV3
CASLPYTRTGGPYYTDKLIF
TGTGCCTCTCTTCCGTATACTCGTACTGGGGGACCCTATTACACCGATAAACTCATCTTT
>TRDJ3|TRDD3|medium-sized|TRDV2
CACDTGVGDTRISWDTRQMFF
TGTGCCTGTGACACCGGTGTGGGGGATACGCGTATATCCTGGGACACCCGACAGATGTTTTTC
>TRDJ1|TRDD3|many|TRDV2
CACDTVGLLGDISDKLIF
TGTGCCTGTGACACCGTAGGCTTACTGGGGGATATAAGCGATAAACTCATCTTT
>TRDJ1|TRDD3|.|TRDV1
CALGELTKVDWGLRYTDKLIF
TGTGCTCTTGGGGAACTAACTAAGGTGGACTGGGGGTTACGGTACACCGATAAACTCATCTTT
>TRDJ1|TRDD3|many|TRAV38-2/DV8
CAYRSAGYWGTPDKLIF
TGTGCTTATAGGAGCGCTGGTTACTGGGGGACCCCCGATAAACTCATCTTT
>TRDJ1|.|medium-sized|TRDV2
CACDTVGISDKLIF
TGTGCCTGTGACACCGTGGGGATTTCCGATAAACTCATCTTT
>TRDJ1|.|many|TRDV2
CACDTVGGSSHTDKLIF
TGTGCCTGTGACACCGTAGGGGGTTCCTCCCACACCGATAAACTCATCTTT
>TRDJ1|.|.|TRDV1
CALGDHKARSLIF
TGTGCTCTTGGGGACCATAAGGCCCGGTCACTCATCTTT
>TRDJ1|TRDD3|few|TRDV1
CALGPLGTPWSVWGINCDKLIF
TGTGCTCTTGGGCCCCTTGGGACTCCTTGGAGTGTCTGGGGGATCAATTGCGATAAACTCATCTTT